This TCR beta chain originates from a study of technical replicates of blood from a handful of donors. Method: immunoSEQ multiplex PCR; TCRdb's copy keeps in-frame clones and lacks some. The repertoire includes over 55,000 clones, roughly 97% of them detected once, and around 0.22% sits in the top ten. Germline V gene sequence: CDR1 PRHDT, CDR2 FYEKMQ (reference sequence). With V trimmed by 1 base and J by 3 bases, 8 bases remained unmatched. The CDR3 runs to 16 residues. The sequence came from a human donor in good health. The V gene is TRBV13, the J gene TRBJ2-7, with 8 nucleotides matching TRBD2. Sequencing input: T cells isolated from PBMCs. The CDR3 is CASSLVSGGLLYEQYF. The DNA for the CDR3 is TGTGCCAGCAGCTTAGTGTCGGGGGGGCTTCTCTACGAGCAGTACTTC.